Listed below are T cell receptor beta chains from one sample, sequenced in a study of cytomegalovirus exposure and HLA in healthy donors. The repertoire was sequenced with immunoSEQ multiplex PCR; TCRdb's copy has only in-frame clones and lacks some. The sample shows around 300,000 clones, around 89% of them seen only once. Sequenced input: PBMCs. The receptors here all came from a woman in her late teens or twenties in good health and CMV-seronegative. The CDR3 runs from the conserved cysteine through the conserved F or W. D genes are given only for firm matches. Part of the rows lack a size; the others show once, few, many or a class for expanded clones.

V gene: TRBV20-1
J gene: TRBJ2-5
D gene: NA
clone size: NA
CDR3 length: 11
CDR3 DNA: TGCAGTGCACAGTCCAAAGAGACCCAGTACTTC
CDR3 protein: CSAQSKETQYF

V gene: TRBV6-1
J gene: TRBJ2-7
D gene: NA
clone size: NA
CDR3 length: 16
CDR3 DNA: TGTGCCAGCAGTGAAGGAGTAGACAGCCCGTGGGACGAGCAGTACTTC
CDR3 protein: CASSEGVDSPWDEQYF

V gene: TRBV27
J gene: TRBJ1-5
D gene: TRBD1
clone size: NA
CDR3 length: 14
CDR3 DNA: TGTGCCAGCAAGGACACAGGGGATAGACAGCCCCAGCATTTT
CDR3 protein: CASKDTGDRQPQHF

V gene: TRBV27
J gene: TRBJ1-2
D gene: NA
clone size: NA
CDR3 length: 15
CDR3 DNA: TGTGCCAGCAGTTTATCGCCGGGAGGGGGGAACGGCTACACCTTC
CDR3 protein: CASSLSPGGGNGYTF

V gene: TRBV29-1
J gene: TRBJ2-1
D gene: NA
clone size: once
CDR3 length: 11
CDR3 DNA: TGCAGCGTCACTGACAAAAATGAGCAGTTCTTC
CDR3 protein: CSVTDKNEQFF

V gene: TRBV2
J gene: TRBJ2-3
D gene: TRBD2
clone size: NA
CDR3 length: 14
CDR3 DNA: TGTGCCAGCCCACTAGCGGGTCTCACAGATACGCAGTATTTT
CDR3 protein: CASPLAGLTDTQYF

V gene: TRBV6-5
J gene: TRBJ2-5
D gene: NA
clone size: NA
CDR3 length: 14
CDR3 DNA: TGTGCCAGCAGTTACTCGATACGGGGGGAGACCCAGTACTTC
CDR3 protein: CASSYSIRGETQYF

V gene: TRBV2
J gene: TRBJ2-3
D gene: NA
clone size: NA
CDR3 length: 16
CDR3 DNA: TGTGCCAGCAGCGCCATGGGAGGGGGTAGCACAGATACGCAGTATTTT
CDR3 protein: CASSAMGGGSTDTQYF

V gene: TRBV6-1
J gene: TRBJ2-4
D gene: TRBD2
clone size: NA
CDR3 length: 15
CDR3 DNA: TGTGCCAGCAGTGCTGGCGGGAGGTTTAACAACATTCAGTACTTC
CDR3 protein: CASSAGGRFNNIQYF

V gene: TRBV28
J gene: TRBJ2-5
D gene: TRBD2
clone size: NA
CDR3 length: 18
CDR3 DNA: TGTGCCAGCAGTTTATTGGAAGTGGCGGGAGAGTACCAAGAGACCCAGTACTTC
CDR3 protein: CASSLLEVAGEYQETQYF

V gene: TRBV4-2
J gene: TRBJ1-5
D gene: NA
clone size: NA
CDR3 length: 19
CDR3 DNA: TGTGCCAGCAGCCAAGAAAAGCGCACAGGGCGTTGGAAAAATCAGCCCCAGCATTTT
CDR3 protein: CASSQEKRTGRWKNQPQHF

V gene: TRBV10-3
J gene: TRBJ2-1
D gene: TRBD1
clone size: NA
CDR3 length: 17
CDR3 DNA: TGTGCCATCAGCAGAGGGCTCGACAGGGCGCTATACAATGAGCAGTTCTTC
CDR3 protein: CAISRGLDRALYNEQFF

V gene: TRBV5-1
J gene: TRBJ1-2
D gene: TRBD1
clone size: NA
CDR3 length: 18
CDR3 DNA: TGCGCCAGCAGCTTTGGTGCGGGACAGGGTGTCTGGAACTATGGCTACACCTTC
CDR3 protein: CASSFGAGQGVWNYGYTF

V gene: TRBV7-7
J gene: TRBJ2-1
D gene: NA
clone size: NA
CDR3 length: 13
CDR3 DNA: TGTGCTAGCAGCTCGGACAGTTACAATGAGCAGTTCTTC
CDR3 protein: CASSSDSYNEQFF

V gene: TRBV18
J gene: TRBJ1-3
D gene: NA
clone size: NA
CDR3 length: 16
CDR3 DNA: TGTGCCAGCTCCCCAGGAACAGGATTCTCTGGAAACACCATATATTTT
CDR3 protein: CASSPGTGFSGNTIYF

V gene: TRBV5-6
J gene: TRBJ1-1
D gene: NA
clone size: NA
CDR3 length: 13
CDR3 DNA: TGTGCCAGCAGCTTGGCAGGGATCACTGAAGCTTTCTTT
CDR3 protein: CASSLAGITEAFF

V gene: TRBV30
J gene: TRBJ2-1
D gene: NA
clone size: NA
CDR3 length: 12
CDR3 DNA: TGTGCCTGGAGACCACCGGGGGGCGGGCAGTTCTTC
CDR3 protein: CAWRPPGGGQFF

V gene: TRBV6-1
J gene: TRBJ1-2
D gene: NA
clone size: NA
CDR3 length: 13
CDR3 DNA: TGTGCCAGCAGTTTGGAGAAGCAGTATGGCTACACCTTC
CDR3 protein: CASSLEKQYGYTF

V gene: TRBV13
J gene: TRBJ2-5
D gene: TRBD1
clone size: NA
CDR3 length: 15
CDR3 DNA: TGTGCCAGCAGCTCCGCAAGGACAGGTCAAGAGACCCAGTACTTC
CDR3 protein: CASSSARTGQETQYF

V gene: TRBV5-1
J gene: TRBJ2-5
D gene: TRBD2
clone size: NA
CDR3 length: 16
CDR3 DNA: TGCGCCAGCAGCTTGGCACTAGCGGGAGGAGGGGAGACCCAGTACTTC
CDR3 protein: CASSLALAGGGETQYF

V gene: TRBV29-1
J gene: TRBJ1-1
D gene: TRBD1
clone size: NA
CDR3 length: 14
CDR3 DNA: TGCAGCGTCGTTAGACAGGGGGCCCGGACTGAAGCTTTCTTT
CDR3 protein: CSVVRQGARTEAFF

V gene: TRBV27
J gene: TRBJ1-1
D gene: TRBD1
clone size: NA
CDR3 length: 13
CDR3 DNA: TGTGCCAGCAGTTTGAGGACAGGGGGACGCGCTTTCTTT
CDR3 protein: CASSLRTGGRAFF

V gene: TRBV27
J gene: TRBJ2-4
D gene: NA
clone size: NA
CDR3 length: 17
CDR3 DNA: TGTGCCAGCAGTTTATCTTCAGGGGACCTTACCAAAAACATTCAGTACTTC
CDR3 protein: CASSLSSGDLTKNIQYF

V gene: TRBV6-1
J gene: TRBJ2-2
D gene: NA
clone size: few
CDR3 length: 14
CDR3 DNA: TGTGCCAGCGACGCGGTGGGTGAGCCCGGGGAGCTGTTTTTT
CDR3 protein: CASDAVGEPGELFF

V gene: TRBV14
J gene: TRBJ2-1
D gene: NA
clone size: NA
CDR3 length: 14
CDR3 DNA: TGTGCCAGCAGCCAATTAGGGGGATACAATGAGCAGTTCTTC
CDR3 protein: CASSQLGGYNEQFF

V gene: TRBV18
J gene: TRBJ2-1
D gene: NA
clone size: NA
CDR3 length: 14
CDR3 DNA: TGTGCCAGCTCACCACCGAGCCCCCCCAATGAGCAGTTCTTC
CDR3 protein: CASSPPSPPNEQFF

V gene: TRBV18
J gene: TRBJ1-1
D gene: TRBD1
clone size: NA
CDR3 length: 15
CDR3 DNA: TGTGCCAGCTCAGCGCCGGGACAGATGAACACTGAAGCTTTCTTT
CDR3 protein: CASSAPGQMNTEAFF

V gene: TRBV30
J gene: TRBJ1-1
D gene: NA
clone size: NA
CDR3 length: 12
CDR3 DNA: TGTGCCTGGATCCCCCCCGGGAGTCGGGCTTTCTTT
CDR3 protein: CAWIPPGSRAFF

V gene: TRBV6-6
J gene: TRBJ2-2
D gene: NA
clone size: NA
CDR3 length: 16
CDR3 DNA: TGTGCCAGCAGTTACACAGGGACGTTGAACACCGGGGAGCTGTTTTTT
CDR3 protein: CASSYTGTLNTGELFF

V gene: TRBV18
J gene: TRBJ2-1
D gene: NA
clone size: NA
CDR3 length: 18
CDR3 DNA: TGTGCCAGCTCACCGCTTCCCCCGCAGGGGATATCGAACAATGAGCAGTTCTTC
CDR3 protein: CASSPLPPQGISNNEQFF

V gene: TRBV4-3
J gene: TRBJ2-5
D gene: TRBD2
clone size: NA
CDR3 length: 15
CDR3 DNA: TGCGCCAGCAGCCAAGATACGGGGGGGGAAGAGACCCAGTACTTC
CDR3 protein: CASSQDTGGEETQYF